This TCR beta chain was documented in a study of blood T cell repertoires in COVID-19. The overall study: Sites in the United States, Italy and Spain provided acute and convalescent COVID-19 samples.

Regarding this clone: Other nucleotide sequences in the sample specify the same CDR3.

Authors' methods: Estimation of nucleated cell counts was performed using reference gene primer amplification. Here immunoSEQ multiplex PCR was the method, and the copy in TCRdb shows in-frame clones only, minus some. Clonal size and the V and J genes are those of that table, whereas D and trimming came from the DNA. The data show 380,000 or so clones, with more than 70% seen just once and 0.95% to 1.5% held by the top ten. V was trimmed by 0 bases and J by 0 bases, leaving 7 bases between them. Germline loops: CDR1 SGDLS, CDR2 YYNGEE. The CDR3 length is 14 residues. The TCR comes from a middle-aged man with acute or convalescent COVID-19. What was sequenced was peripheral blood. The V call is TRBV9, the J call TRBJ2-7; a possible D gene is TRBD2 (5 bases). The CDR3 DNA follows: TGTGCCAGCAGCGTAGGAGGGATCTCCTACGAGCAGTACTTC. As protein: CASSVGGISYEQYF.